This TCR beta chain was sequenced during a study of spatial heterogeneity in lung cancer. Study information: The donor population consisted of 72 patients with untreated, early-stage non-small cell lung cancer. More than eight raw reads, on average, carried each unique TCR and UMI combination.

Germline V gene sequence: CDR1 SGHTA, CDR2 FQGNSA. J lost 0 bases, V lost 4 bases, and 0 bases had no gene match. There are 15 residues in the CDR3. At least ten counts were recorded for this clonotype. MiXCR, applied by TCRdb to the 5' RACE reads, yields one record per CDR3 protein. The table includes about 70,000 distinct CDR3 sequences, 7.5% to 10% detected once. Stated time point: blood at routine non-recurrence follow-up after resection. This sequence originates from a female donor with early-stage non-small cell lung cancer. The material sequenced was PBMCs, taken at follow-up. The rearrangement links TRBV7-2 to TRBJ1-3, with 10 bases that match TRBD1. The CDR3 nucleotides read TGTGCCAGCAGCTGGACAGGGGGCTCTGGAAACACCATATATTTT. The encoded protein is CASSWTGGSGNTIYF.